Listed below are T cell receptor beta chains from one sample, sequenced in a study of T-cell memory formation after mild COVID-19. TCRdb re-derived calls from the 5' RACE reads in MiXCR, one entry per CDR3 protein. Of roughly 200,000 distinct CDR3 sequences listed, over 20% were seen once; the top ten hold 23%. The sample taken for sequencing was PBMCs or a T cell subset sorted from them (not recorded which). The source is an adult woman who had mild COVID-19 (a few samples of this study predate the infection). Cell type and time point are not known. CDR3s include the opening cysteine and the closing phenylalanine or tryptophan. D genes are given only for firm matches. Where a row states a size, it is once, few, many or the class of an expanded clone; other rows omit it.

d_call j_call v_call clone_size cdr3_aa cdr3_nt
TRBD2 TRBJ2-3 TRBV2 - CASSEAPALAVSTDTQYF TGTGCCAGCAGTGAAGCGCCGGCACTAGCGGTTAGCACAGATACGCAGTATTTT
- TRBJ1-2 TRBV14 few CASSRLQGDYGYTF TGTGCCAGCAGCCGCCTACAGGGTGACTATGGCTACACCTTC
- TRBJ1-5 TRBV15 few CATSRQGSNQPQHF TGTGCCACCAGCAGGCAGGGATCAAATCAGCCCCAGCATTTT
- TRBJ2-1 TRBV7-6 - CASSGDKDNEQFF TGTGCCAGCAGCGGGGACAAAGACAATGAGCAGTTCTTC
- TRBJ2-5 TRBV12-3/TRBV12-4 - CASSLSPGETQYF TGTGCCAGCAGTTTATCGCCGGGGGAGACCCAGTACTTC
- TRBJ1-2 TRBV9 - CASSGGENYGYTF TGTGCCAGCTCGGGGGGTGAGAACTATGGCTACACCTTC
- TRBJ2-7 TRBV9 - CASSVHAADPYEQYF TGTGCCAGCAGCGTTCATGCTGCGGACCCCTACGAGCAGTACTTC
- TRBJ2-5 TRBV4-1 - CASSQAPSEMQETQYF TGCGCCAGCAGCCAAGCCCCCAGTGAGATGCAAGAGACCCAGTACTTC
TRBD2 TRBJ2-1 TRBV7-6 few CASSLQPGGDRDEQFF TGTGCCAGCAGCCTACAGCCGGGGGGGGATAGGGATGAGCAGTTCTTC
TRBD2 TRBJ2-3 TRBV12-3/TRBV12-4 - CASSQTSGSYYTDTQYF TGTGCCAGCAGCCAGACTAGCGGGAGTTACTACACAGATACGCAGTATTTT
TRBD2 TRBJ2-1 TRBV9 - CASSVTSGVYNEQFF TGTGCCAGCAGCGTAACTAGCGGGGTTTACAATGAGCAGTTCTTC
TRBD2 TRBJ2-3 TRBV7-9 few CASSLGGLAGPSTDTQYF TGTGCCAGCAGCTTAGGGGGACTAGCGGGACCTAGCACAGATACGCAGTATTTT
- TRBJ1-5 TRBV20-1 few CSASPAHSNQPQHF TGCAGTGCTAGTCCAGCTCATAGCAATCAGCCCCAGCATTTT
TRBD1 TRBJ2-7 TRBV3-1 - CASSHRDREAYEQYF TGTGCCAGCAGCCACCGGGACAGGGAGGCTTACGAGCAGTACTTC
- TRBJ2-1 TRBV12-3/TRBV12-4 - CASSGARTAQLSSYNEQFF TGTGCCAGCAGTGGGGCTAGGACAGCGCAGCTTAGCTCCTACAATGAGCAGTTCTTC
- TRBJ1-1 TRBV9 - CASSVASGRNTEAFF TGTGCCAGCAGCGTAGCCTCGGGACGGAACACTGAAGCTTTCTTT
- TRBJ2-3 TRBV7-8 few CASSPPDGTDTQYF TGTGCCAGCAGCCCACCCGATGGCACAGATACGCAGTATTTT
- TRBJ2-2 TRBV24-1 few CATSDPLKESGTGELFF TGTGCCACCAGTGACCCCCTCAAGGAGAGCGGGACCGGGGAGCTGTTTTTT
- TRBJ2-2 TRBV20-1 few CSASKASYSTGELFF TGCAGTGCCTCTAAAGCCTCTTATTCGACCGGGGAGCTGTTTTTT
- TRBJ1-5 TRBV27 few CASSLSAGEVSNQPQHF TGTGCCAGCAGTTTATCAGCAGGGGAGGTTAGCAATCAGCCCCAGCATTTT
- TRBJ2-1 TRBV11-2 many CASSFRDSTEEQFF TGTGCCAGCAGCTTCCGGGACTCGACGGAAGAGCAGTTCTTC
- TRBJ1-1 TRBV7-9 many CASSLTNTEAFF TGTGCCAGCAGCCTTACTAACACTGAAGCTTTCTTT
- TRBJ1-4 TRBV4-1 - CASSFKTSNEKLFF TGCGCCAGCAGCTTTAAGACGAGTAATGAAAAACTGTTTTTT
- TRBJ2-1 TRBV7-3 - CASSLTQQGGYNEQFF TGTGCCAGCAGCTTAACGCAACAGGGAGGCTACAATGAGCAGTTCTTC
TRBD1 TRBJ2-1 TRBV11-2 - CASSAWGTGFENEQFF TGTGCCAGCAGCGCGTGGGGGACAGGGTTTGAGAATGAGCAGTTCTTC
TRBD2 TRBJ2-1 TRBV5-5 many CASSLVAGGLFNEQFF TGTGCCAGCAGCTTGGTAGCGGGGGGACTTTTCAATGAGCAGTTCTTC
- TRBJ2-1 TRBV10-3 - CAISESMGSGNEQFF TGTGCCATCAGTGAGTCGATGGGGAGTGGAAATGAGCAGTTCTTC
- TRBJ1-5 TRBV6-6 - CASSYSTPSVQPQHF TGTGCCAGCAGTTACTCTACCCCATCGGTCCAGCCCCAGCATTTT
- TRBJ1-1 TRBV9 few CASSPGSQPEAFF TGTGCCAGCAGCCCCGGCAGCCAGCCTGAAGCTTTCTTT
TRBD1 TRBJ1-1 TRBV6-5 - CASNKGQGAMDTEAFF TGTGCCAGCAATAAAGGACAGGGGGCGATGGACACTGAAGCTTTCTTT